The 27 T cell receptor beta chains presented below share a single source sample, sequenced in a study of T cell changes during pregnancy in multiple sclerosis. The protocol was immunoSEQ multiplex PCR, while the TCRdb copy is restricted to in-frame clones and leaves out a portion. Seen here are about 39,000 clones, approximately 94% observed once, and the top ten hold approximately 1.7%. The starting material was peripheral blood, obtained in the third trimester of pregnancy. Receptor source: a female donor with multiple sclerosis, enrolled in a pregnancy study.

DNA for the CDR3: TGTGCCAGCAATCGACAAGAGCATTCACCCCTCCACTTT. This translates into CASNRQEHSPLHF. The rearrangement joins TRBV6-1 to TRBJ1-6; no clear D. Germline V gene data show CDR1 as MNHNS and CDR2 as SASEGT. The CDR3 contains 13 residues. The V end was cut by 7 bases, the J end by 8 bases, with 12 bases between.

J is TRBJ1-1 and V is TRBV2; D call uncertain. Trimming removed 3 bases from V and 5 bases from J, with 10 bases in between. The germline V gene has CDR1 SNHLY and CDR2 FYNNEI. This CDR3 is built from 13 residues. The CDR3 DNA is TGTGCCAGCAGTGACCTCCGGTGGACTGAAGCTTTCTTT. It translates to CASSDLRWTEAFF.

The chain uses TRBV28 and TRBJ2-5; tentatively, D is TRBD2 (6 bases). The germline gives CDR1 MDHEN, CDR2 SYDVKM. The CDR3 spans 11 residues. V dropped 10 bases and J dropped 2 bases, with 8 bases sitting between them. The CDR3 protein is CATRGQETQYF. In DNA, the CDR3 is TGTGCCACCCGGGGGCAAGAGACCCAGTACTTC.

The CDR3 protein is CASTSSEAESYEQYF. CDR3 nucleotides: TGTGCCAGCACCTCCTCCGAGGCGGAATCCTACGAGCAGTACTTC. This chain links TRBV7-2 with TRBJ2-7, with D unclear. CDR3 length: 15 amino acids. Trimming stripped 7 bases from V and 1 base from J, with 17 bases between. Germline V gene sequence: CDR1 SGHTA, CDR2 FQGNSA.

This chain connects TRBV28 to TRBJ1-5; 8 bases agree with TRBD1. The V and J ends lost 6 bases and 10 bases, in that order; junction bases with no gene match: 11. The CDR3 sequence is 14 residues long. Germline CDR1 MDHEN, CDR2 SYDVKM. Here the CDR3 reads CASSYTGGKTPQHF. The DNA for the CDR3 is TGTGCCAGCAGCTATACAGGGGGAAAAACCCCCCAGCATTTT.

The chain combines TRBV19 with TRBJ2-2; TRBD2 might be the D (5 bases). Germline CDR1 reads LNHDA; CDR2 reads SQIVND (reference sequence). Trimming shortened V by 10 bases and J by 3 bases, and 15 bases separated the two germline ends. This CDR3 has 14 amino acids. The CDR3 DNA reads as TGTGCCACCTCCCAGGCAGCGGACACCGGGGAGCTGTTTTTT. It codes for CATSQAADTGELFF.

The CDR3 region is CASISDGDTQYF. DNA for the CDR3: TGTGCCAGTATCAGCGACGGAGATACGCAGTATTTT. The chain is built from TRBV19 and TRBJ2-3; no reliable D call. CDR3 length equals 12 residues. Germline CDR1 reads LNHDA; CDR2 reads SQIVND (reference sequence). Trimming took off 7 bases at V and 5 bases at J, with 10 bases between the two ends.

This chain joins TRBV9 and TRBJ2-6; D is perhaps TRBD1 (6 bases). Looked up from germline, CDR1 is SGDLS and CDR2 is YYNGEE. The germline V and J ends were trimmed by 0 bases and 2 bases, with 12 bases remaining between them. The CDR3 runs 17 residues. The CDR3 loop reads CASSVEGRGPGANVLTF. The DNA for the CDR3 is TGTGCCAGCAGCGTAGAGGGCAGGGGCCCTGGGGCCAACGTCCTGACTTTC. The full variable domain, its missing parts supplied by reference TRBV9 and TRBJ2-6, is DSGVTQTPKHLITATGQRVTLRCSPRSGDLSVYWYQQSLDQGLQFLIQYYNGEERAKGNILERFSAQQFPDLHSELNLSSLELGDSALYFCASSVEGRGPGANVLTFGAGSRLTVL.

The chain is built from TRBV28 and TRBJ1-5; D might be TRBD1 (5 bases). Trimming took off 5 bases at V and 4 bases at J, with 21 bases between the two ends. The CDR3 is 17 residues long. Per germline, CDR1 MDHEN and CDR2 SYDVKM. The CDR3 reads CASSPMLIGDVNQPQHF. CDR3 DNA: TGTGCCAGCAGTCCAATGCTAATAGGGGATGTGAATCAGCCCCAGCATTTT.

This rearrangement joins TRBV19 to TRBJ1-1; TRBD1 matches at 8 bases. This CDR3 has 16 residues. V shed 4 bases, J shed 1 base, and the junction held 8 bases outside the gene matches. Germline CDR1 is LNHDA and CDR2 is SQIVND (reference sequence). The CDR3 here is CASSTSSGTGNTEAFF. In DNA, the CDR3 is TGTGCCAGTAGTACATCTTCCGGGACAGGGAACACTGAAGCTTTCTTT.

This clone came up once. The chain combines TRBV18 with TRBJ1-4; 7 bases fit TRBD1. The junction had 0 bases not matched to a gene; V was cut back by 2 bases and J by 0 bases. The CDR3 covers 15 residues. CDR1 is KGHSH and CDR2 is LQKENI in the germline V gene. CDR3 nucleotides: TGTGCCAGCTCACCAACAGGGGCAACTAATGAAAAACTGTTTTTT. Its protein is CASSPTGATNEKLFF.

The chain recombines TRBV10-3 with TRBJ2-1; 8 nucleotides line up with TRBD2. The CDR3 runs to 15 residues. V was pared by 0 bases and J by 5 bases, with 3 bases of the junction left unmatched. CDR1 is ENHRY and CDR2 is SYGVKD in the germline V gene. CDR3 sequence reads: CAISESTSEDNEQFF. Written as DNA, the CDR3 is TGTGCCATCAGTGAGTCGACTAGCGAAGACAATGAGCAGTTCTTC.

The chain uses TRBV28 and TRBJ2-1; 13 bases line up with TRBD2. The V segment lost 6 bases and the J segment 8 bases; nucleotides outside the gene matches: 16. The CDR3 consists of 18 residues. Germline CDR1 is MDHEN and CDR2 is SYDVKM. The DNA of the CDR3 is TGTGCCAGCAGCCGGCTGGGACTAGCGGGGACCAAAGCGGATGAGCAGTTCTTC. It translates to CASSRLGLAGTKADEQFF.

The V call is TRBV28, the J call TRBJ2-1, with 10 bases fitting TRBD2. This CDR3 has 12 residues. Trimming removed 5 bases from V and 15 bases from J; junction bases left unmatched: 7. Germline CDR1 MDHEN, CDR2 SYDVKM. CDR3 DNA sequence: TGTGCCAGCAGTGGTCCTAGCGGGAGCAGGTTCTTC. Amino acid sequence: CASSGPSGSRFF.

This clone was recorded only once. The J gene is TRBJ2-3, the V gene TRBV10-3; 8 bases align to TRBD1. This CDR3 has 15 residues. From germline, CDR1 is ENHRY and CDR2 SYGVKD. V gave up 6 bases and J gave up 0 bases; unmatched junction bases: 5. CDR3 bases: TGTGCCATCAGAGAGACAGGGGTTAGCACAGATACGCAGTATTTT. Its translation: CAIRETGVSTDTQYF.

V usage is TRBV5-1 and J usage is TRBJ2-5; a weak D match, TRBD1 (6 bases). The CDR3 runs to 16 residues. The V gene's germline CDR1 is SGHRS and CDR2 YFSETQ. V shed 2 bases and J shed 4 bases, with 18 bases lying between them. The CDR3 here is CASSFGAVLGGETQYF. CDR3 nucleotides: TGCGCCAGCAGCTTTGGGGCGGTCCTAGGGGGAGAGACCCAGTACTTC.

The chain has TRBV28 and TRBJ2-1, with D hard to call. The ends were cut back, 3 bases at V and 8 bases at J, with 5 bases in the middle. The CDR3 covers 11 residues. Germline V gene sequence: CDR1 MDHEN, CDR2 SYDVKM. The CDR3 nucleotides read TGTGCCAGCAGTTTTAATCATGAGCAGTTCTTC. Translating it yields CASSFNHEQFF.

The chain employs TRBV6-5 and TRBJ1-2; 7 bases agree with TRBD1. Germline V gene sequence: CDR1 MNHEY, CDR2 SVGAGI. The V segment lost 6 bases and the J segment 6 bases; nucleotides outside the gene matches: 7. The CDR3 runs to 13 residues. The CDR3 nucleotides are TGTGCCAGCAGAACGACAGGGTCGGATGGCTACACCTTC. Encoded protein: CASRTTGSDGYTF.

The chain is built from TRBV7-8 and TRBJ1-4; D perhaps matches TRBD1 (6 bases). Trimming pared 1 base from V and 0 bases from J, leaving 9 bases between. This CDR3 is 16 amino acids long. Germline CDR1 is SGHVS and CDR2 is FQNEAQ. The CDR3 region is CASSLDRDATNEKLFF. In nucleotides, the CDR3 is TGTGCCAGCAGCTTAGACAGGGACGCAACTAATGAAAAACTGTTTTTT.

CDR3 amino acids: CASSPEGSGANVLTF. CDR3 bases: TGTGCCAGCAGTCCTGAGGGTTCTGGGGCCAACGTCCTGACTTTC. V is TRBV2 and J is TRBJ2-6, with D perhaps matching TRBD2 (5 bases). Trimming left V 5 bases short and J 1 base short, with 9 bases between. This CDR3 is built from 15 residues. The V gene's germline CDR1 is SNHLY and CDR2 FYNNEI.

The chain is built from TRBV7-9 and TRBJ1-2; a possible D gene is TRBD1 (5 bases). The CDR3 has 14 residues. V dropped 5 bases and J dropped 8 bases, with 18 bases sitting between them. From germline, CDR1 is SEHNR and CDR2 FQNEAQ (reference sequence). CDR3 DNA sequence: TGTGCCAGCAGCCCCCTCTTGGGGCCAAGGGGCTACACCTTC. Translated: CASSPLLGPRGYTF.

This chain joins TRBV7-3 and TRBJ2-5; TRBD2 agrees at 8 bases. The germline gives CDR1 SGHTA, CDR2 FQGTGA. J lost 5 bases, V lost 3 bases, and 8 bases had no gene match. The CDR3 is 15 residues long. CDR3: CASSFSSGGSETQYF. Here the CDR3 DNA reads TGTGCCAGCAGCTTCTCCAGCGGGGGTTCGGAGACCCAGTACTTC.

This clone occurred once. The chain links TRBV7-2 to TRBJ1-1; no clear D. The CDR3 runs to 16 residues. The germline V and J ends were trimmed by 5 bases and 1 base, with 17 bases remaining between them. From germline, CDR1 is SGHTA and CDR2 FQGNSA. The CDR3 loop reads CASSRRGGNANTEAFF. The CDR3 DNA sequence: TGTGCCAGCAGCCGGAGAGGAGGCAATGCGAACACTGAAGCTTTCTTT.

The genes are TRBV28 and TRBJ2-2; TRBD2 agrees at 14 bases. The V gene's germline CDR1 is MDHEN and CDR2 SYDVKM. V trimming: 7 bases; J trimming: 6 bases; junction bases outside the gene matches: 7. This CDR3 contains 16 residues. CDR3 region: CASTPGLAGVSGELFF. For the CDR3, the DNA is TGTGCCAGCACCCCGGGACTAGCGGGAGTGTCCGGGGAGCTGTTTTTT. The complete variable domain, with remaining parts taken from reference TRBV28 and TRBJ2-2, reads DVKVTQSSRYLVKRTGEKVFLECVQDMDHENMFWYRQDPGLGLRLIYFSYDVKMKEKGDIPEGYSVSREKKERFSLILESASTNQTSMYLCASTPGLAGVSGELFFGEGSRLTVL.

The chain recombines TRBV5-5 with TRBJ2-7, with a weak D call TRBD1 (5 bases). Germline CDR1 and CDR2: SGHKS and YYEKEE (reference sequence). Trimming pared 2 bases from V and 9 bases from J, leaving 27 bases between. The CDR3 length is 17 residues. CDR3 protein: CASSFNEISLAGWRQYF. DNA for the CDR3: TGTGCCAGCAGCTTCAATGAAATCTCACTGGCAGGGTGGAGGCAGTACTTC.

The gene calls are TRBV28 and TRBJ2-7; TRBD2 might be the D (6 bases). The CDR3 runs 16 residues. Germline CDR1 is MDHEN and CDR2 is SYDVKM. V shed 4 bases and J shed 6 bases, with 22 bases lying between them. For the CDR3, the DNA is TGTGCCAGCAGTTCATTCTGGGGGGTCCCACAACGCGAGCAGTACTTC. Amino acids: CASSSFWGVPQREQYF.

The chain uses TRBV4-1 and TRBJ2-3; possibly TRBD1 for D (5 bases). The CDR3 has 16 residues. The germline V gene has CDR1 MGHRA and CDR2 YSYEKL. V gave up 0 bases and J gave up 0 bases, with 10 bases separating them. The CDR3 DNA is TGCGCCAGCAGCCAAGATGGGGCAGAGAGCACAGATACGCAGTATTTT. It codes for CASSQDGAESTDTQYF.